Detailed here is one TCR beta chain. The data belong to a study of PD-1 and CTLA-4 blockade in melanoma. Measured with immunoSEQ multiplex PCR; TCRdb has only the in-frame clones, and not every one. This sample has 30,000 or so clones, with approximately 90% found just once. The V gene's germline CDR1 is SNHLY and CDR2 FYNNEI. Trimming removed 7 bases at V and 6 bases at J, with 6 bases between. CDR3 length: 11 residues. The sequenced sample was CD8+ T cells from peripheral blood, obtained from a patient given anti-PD-1 treatment. The TCR originated in a human donor with melanoma. The chain is built from TRBV2 and TRBJ1-4; D unresolved. The CDR3 sequence is CASTYDEKLFF. DNA for the CDR3: TGTGCCAGCACGTATGATGAAAAACTGTTTTTT.